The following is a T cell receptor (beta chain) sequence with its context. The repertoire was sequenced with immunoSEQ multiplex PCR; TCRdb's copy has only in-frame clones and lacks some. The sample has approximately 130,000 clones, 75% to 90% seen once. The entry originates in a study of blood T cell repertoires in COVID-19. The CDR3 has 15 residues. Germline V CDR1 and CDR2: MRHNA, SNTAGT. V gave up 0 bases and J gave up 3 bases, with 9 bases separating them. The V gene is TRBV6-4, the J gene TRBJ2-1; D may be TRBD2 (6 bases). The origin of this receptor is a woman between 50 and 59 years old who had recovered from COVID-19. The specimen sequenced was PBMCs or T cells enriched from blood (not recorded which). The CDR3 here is CASSDSSGDYNEQFF. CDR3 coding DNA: TGTGCCAGCAGTGACTCTAGCGGCGACTACAATGAGCAGTTCTTC.